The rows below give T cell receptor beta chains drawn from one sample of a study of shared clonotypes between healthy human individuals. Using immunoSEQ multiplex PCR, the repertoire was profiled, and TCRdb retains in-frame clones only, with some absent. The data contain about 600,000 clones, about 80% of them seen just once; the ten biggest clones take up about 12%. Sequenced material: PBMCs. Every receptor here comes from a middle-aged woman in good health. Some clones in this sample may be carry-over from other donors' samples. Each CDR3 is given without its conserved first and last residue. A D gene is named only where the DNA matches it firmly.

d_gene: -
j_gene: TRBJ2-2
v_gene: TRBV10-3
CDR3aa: AINPTATPGVTGELF

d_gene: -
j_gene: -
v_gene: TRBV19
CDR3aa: ASSIRDRYYEQY

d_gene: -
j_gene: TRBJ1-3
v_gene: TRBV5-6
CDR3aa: ASSLGTNSGNTIY

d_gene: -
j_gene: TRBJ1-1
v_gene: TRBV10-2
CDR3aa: ASRRDTEAF

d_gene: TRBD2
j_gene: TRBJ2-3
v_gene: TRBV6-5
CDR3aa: ASSYSGTSADTQY

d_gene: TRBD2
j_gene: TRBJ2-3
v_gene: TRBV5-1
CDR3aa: ASSLVLAGGTDTQY

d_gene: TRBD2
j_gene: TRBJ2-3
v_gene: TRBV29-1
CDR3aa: SVVEREGSDTQY

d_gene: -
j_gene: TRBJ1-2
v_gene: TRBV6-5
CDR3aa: ASSYDGQYGYT

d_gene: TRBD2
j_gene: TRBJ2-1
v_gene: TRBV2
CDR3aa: ASSLAGDSEQF

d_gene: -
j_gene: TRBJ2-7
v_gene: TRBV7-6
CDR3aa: ASSSNYEQY

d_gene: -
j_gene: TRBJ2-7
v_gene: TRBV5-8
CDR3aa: ASSRGRTYEQY

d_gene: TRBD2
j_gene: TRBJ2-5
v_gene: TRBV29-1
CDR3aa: SAEIGGVETQY

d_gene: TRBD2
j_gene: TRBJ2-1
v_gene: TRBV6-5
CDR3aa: ASSYSAGETNNEQF

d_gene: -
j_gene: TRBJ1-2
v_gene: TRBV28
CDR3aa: ASSRRGLGYT

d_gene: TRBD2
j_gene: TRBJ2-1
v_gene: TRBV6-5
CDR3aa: ASRSGGPPEQF

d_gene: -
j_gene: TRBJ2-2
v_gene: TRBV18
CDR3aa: ASSPPRDSGELF

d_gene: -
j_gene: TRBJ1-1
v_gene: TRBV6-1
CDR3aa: ASRPGTANTEAF

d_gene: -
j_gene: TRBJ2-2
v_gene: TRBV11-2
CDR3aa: ASSLVTDTGELF

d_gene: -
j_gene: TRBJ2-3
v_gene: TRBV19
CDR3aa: ASSMWRDSTDTQY

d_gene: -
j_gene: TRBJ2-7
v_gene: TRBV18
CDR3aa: ASSTGGTGNYEQY

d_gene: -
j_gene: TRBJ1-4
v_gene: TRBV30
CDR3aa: AWSGGGSGGEKLF

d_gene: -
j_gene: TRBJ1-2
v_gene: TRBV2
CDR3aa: ASSASRDNYGYT

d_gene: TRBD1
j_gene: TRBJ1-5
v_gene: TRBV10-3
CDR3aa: AIGGTTGGGQPQH